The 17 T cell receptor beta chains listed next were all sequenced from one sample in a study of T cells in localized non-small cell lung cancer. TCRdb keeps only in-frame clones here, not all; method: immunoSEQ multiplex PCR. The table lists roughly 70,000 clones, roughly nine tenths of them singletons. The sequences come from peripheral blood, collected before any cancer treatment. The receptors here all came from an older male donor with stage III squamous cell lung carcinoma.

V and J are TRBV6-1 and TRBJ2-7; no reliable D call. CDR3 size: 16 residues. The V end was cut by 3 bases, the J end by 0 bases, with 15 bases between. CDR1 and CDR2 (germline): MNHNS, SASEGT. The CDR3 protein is CASSEALWSYSYEQYV. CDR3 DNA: TGTGCCAGCAGTGAGGCCTTGTGGTCTTACTCCTACGAGCAGTACGTC.

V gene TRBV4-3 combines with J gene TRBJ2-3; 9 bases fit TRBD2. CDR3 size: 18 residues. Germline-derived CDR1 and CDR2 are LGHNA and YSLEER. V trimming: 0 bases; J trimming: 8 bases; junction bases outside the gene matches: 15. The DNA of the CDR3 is TGCGCCAGCAGCCAAGATAGATTAGCGGGGGCCCCGCGGGGTACGCAGTATTTT. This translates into CASSQDRLAGAPRGTQYF.

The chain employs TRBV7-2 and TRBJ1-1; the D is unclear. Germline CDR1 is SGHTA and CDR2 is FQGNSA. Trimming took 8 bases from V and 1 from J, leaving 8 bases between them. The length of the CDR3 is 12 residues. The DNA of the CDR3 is TGTGCCAGCGGGTTGACGAACACTGAAGCTTTCTTT. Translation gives CASGLTNTEAFF.

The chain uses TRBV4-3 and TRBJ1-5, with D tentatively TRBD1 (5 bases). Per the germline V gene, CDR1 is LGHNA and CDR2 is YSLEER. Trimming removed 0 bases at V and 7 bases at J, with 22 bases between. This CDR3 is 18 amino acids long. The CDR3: CASSQERVQGRIRQPQHF. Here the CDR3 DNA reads TGCGCCAGCAGCCAAGAACGGGTCCAGGGAAGAATCAGGCAGCCCCAGCATTTT.

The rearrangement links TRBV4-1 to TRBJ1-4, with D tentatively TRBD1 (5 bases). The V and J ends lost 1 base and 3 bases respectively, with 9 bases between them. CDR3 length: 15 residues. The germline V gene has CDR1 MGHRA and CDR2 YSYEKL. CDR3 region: CASSQGDRSNEKLFF. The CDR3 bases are TGCGCCAGCAGCCAAGGGGACCGATCTAATGAAAAACTGTTTTTT.

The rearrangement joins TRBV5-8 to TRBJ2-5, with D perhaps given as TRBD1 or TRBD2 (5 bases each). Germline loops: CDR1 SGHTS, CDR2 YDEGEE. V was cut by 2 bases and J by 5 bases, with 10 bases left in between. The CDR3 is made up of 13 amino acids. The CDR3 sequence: CASSFTGPETQYF. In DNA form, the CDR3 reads TGTGCCAGCAGCTTTACGGGGCCGGAGACCCAGTACTTC.

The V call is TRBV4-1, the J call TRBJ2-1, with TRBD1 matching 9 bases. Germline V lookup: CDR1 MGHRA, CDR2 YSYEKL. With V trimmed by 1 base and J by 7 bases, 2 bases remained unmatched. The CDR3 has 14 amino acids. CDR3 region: CASSQGDRGNEQFF. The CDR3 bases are TGCGCCAGCAGCCAAGGCGACAGGGGGAATGAGCAGTTCTTC.

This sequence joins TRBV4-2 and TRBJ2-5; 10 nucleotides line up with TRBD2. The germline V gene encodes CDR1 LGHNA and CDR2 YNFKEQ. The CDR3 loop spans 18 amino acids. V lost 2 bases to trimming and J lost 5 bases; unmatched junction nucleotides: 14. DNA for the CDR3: TGTGCCAGCAGCCAATCTTTTCACAGCGGGGGGGCAGGGGAGACCCAGTACTTC. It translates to CASSQSFHSGGAGETQYF.

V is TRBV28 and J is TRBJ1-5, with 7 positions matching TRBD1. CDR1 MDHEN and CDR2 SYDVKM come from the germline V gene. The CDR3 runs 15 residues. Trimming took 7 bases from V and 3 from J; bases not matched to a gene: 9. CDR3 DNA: TGTGCCAGCATAGGACCGGGACAGCTCAATCAGCCCCAGCATTTT. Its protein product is CASIGPGQLNQPQHF.

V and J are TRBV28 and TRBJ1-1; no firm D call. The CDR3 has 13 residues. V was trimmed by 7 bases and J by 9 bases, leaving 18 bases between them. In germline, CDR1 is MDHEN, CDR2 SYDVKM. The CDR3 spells CASIPRVIGKAFF. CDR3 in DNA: TGTGCCAGCATCCCACGGGTCATAGGGAAAGCTTTCTTT. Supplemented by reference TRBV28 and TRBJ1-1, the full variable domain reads DVKVTQSSRYLVKRTGEKVFLECVQDMDHENMFWYRQDPGLGLRLIYFSYDVKMKEKGDIPEGYSVSREKKERFSLILESASTNQTSMYLCASIPRVIGKAFFGQGTRLTVV.

DNA for the CDR3: TGTGCCAGCAGCCAGCCCAGGGGCGATCGGAACGGGGAGCTGTTTTTT. Translation: CASSQPRGDRNGELFF. The chain employs TRBV4-2 and TRBJ2-2; possible D gene TRBD1, 6 bases. V lost 3 bases and J lost 7, with 18 bases in between. This CDR3 is 16 amino acids long. Germline CDR1 LGHNA, CDR2 YNFKEQ.

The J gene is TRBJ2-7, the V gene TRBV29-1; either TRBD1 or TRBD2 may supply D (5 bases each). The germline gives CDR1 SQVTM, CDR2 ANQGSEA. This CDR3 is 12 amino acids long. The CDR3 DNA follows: TGCAGCGTTGACGGGGCCCGTAAAAAAGCAAACGTC. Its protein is CSVDGARKKANV.

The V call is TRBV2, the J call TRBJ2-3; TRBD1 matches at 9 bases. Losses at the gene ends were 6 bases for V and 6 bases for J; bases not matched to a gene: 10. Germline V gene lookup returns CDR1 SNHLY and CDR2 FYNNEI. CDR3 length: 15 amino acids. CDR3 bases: TGTGCCAGCAGCGATCGGGGACAGGGAATGGATACGCAGTATTTT. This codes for CASSDRGQGMDTQYF.

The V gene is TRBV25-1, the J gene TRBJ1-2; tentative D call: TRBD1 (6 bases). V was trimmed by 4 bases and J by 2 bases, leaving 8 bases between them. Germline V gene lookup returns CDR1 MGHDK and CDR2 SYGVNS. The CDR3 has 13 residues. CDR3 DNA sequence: TGTGCCAGCAGTGTCGGACAGAACTATGGCTACACCTTC. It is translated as CASSVGQNYGYTF.

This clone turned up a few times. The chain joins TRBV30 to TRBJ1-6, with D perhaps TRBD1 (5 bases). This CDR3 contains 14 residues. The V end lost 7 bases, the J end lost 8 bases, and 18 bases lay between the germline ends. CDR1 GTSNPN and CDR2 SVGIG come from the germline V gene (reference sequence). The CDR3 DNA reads TGTGCCTTAGACCAGGGCCCTCAGGATTCACCCCTCCACTTT. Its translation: CALDQGPQDSPLHF. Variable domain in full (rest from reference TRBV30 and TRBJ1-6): SQTIHQWPATLVQPVGSPLSLECTVEGTSNPNLYWYRQAAGRGLQLLFYSVGIGQISSEVPQNLSASRPQDRQFILSSKKLLLSDSGFYLCALDQGPQDSPLHFGNGTRLTVT.

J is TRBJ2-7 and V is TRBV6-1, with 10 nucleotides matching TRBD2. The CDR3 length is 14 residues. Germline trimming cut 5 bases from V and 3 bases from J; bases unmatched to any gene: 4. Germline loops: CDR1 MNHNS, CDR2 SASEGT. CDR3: CASSLAGGNYEQYV. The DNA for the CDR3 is TGTGCCAGCAGTTTAGCGGGGGGCAACTACGAGCAGTACGTC.

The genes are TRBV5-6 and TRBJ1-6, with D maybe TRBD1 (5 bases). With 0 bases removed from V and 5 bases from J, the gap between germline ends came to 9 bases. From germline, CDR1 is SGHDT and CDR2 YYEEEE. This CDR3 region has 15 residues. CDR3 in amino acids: CASSLGRGNNSPLHF. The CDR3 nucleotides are TGTGCCAGCAGCTTGGGCCGGGGGAATAATTCACCCCTCCACTTT. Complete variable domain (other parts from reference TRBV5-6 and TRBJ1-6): DAGVTQSPTHLIKTRGQQVTLRCSPKSGHDTVSWYQQALGQGPQFIFQYYEEEERQRGNFPDRFSGHQFPNYSSELNVNALLLGDSALYLCASSLGRGNNSPLHFGNGTRLTVT.